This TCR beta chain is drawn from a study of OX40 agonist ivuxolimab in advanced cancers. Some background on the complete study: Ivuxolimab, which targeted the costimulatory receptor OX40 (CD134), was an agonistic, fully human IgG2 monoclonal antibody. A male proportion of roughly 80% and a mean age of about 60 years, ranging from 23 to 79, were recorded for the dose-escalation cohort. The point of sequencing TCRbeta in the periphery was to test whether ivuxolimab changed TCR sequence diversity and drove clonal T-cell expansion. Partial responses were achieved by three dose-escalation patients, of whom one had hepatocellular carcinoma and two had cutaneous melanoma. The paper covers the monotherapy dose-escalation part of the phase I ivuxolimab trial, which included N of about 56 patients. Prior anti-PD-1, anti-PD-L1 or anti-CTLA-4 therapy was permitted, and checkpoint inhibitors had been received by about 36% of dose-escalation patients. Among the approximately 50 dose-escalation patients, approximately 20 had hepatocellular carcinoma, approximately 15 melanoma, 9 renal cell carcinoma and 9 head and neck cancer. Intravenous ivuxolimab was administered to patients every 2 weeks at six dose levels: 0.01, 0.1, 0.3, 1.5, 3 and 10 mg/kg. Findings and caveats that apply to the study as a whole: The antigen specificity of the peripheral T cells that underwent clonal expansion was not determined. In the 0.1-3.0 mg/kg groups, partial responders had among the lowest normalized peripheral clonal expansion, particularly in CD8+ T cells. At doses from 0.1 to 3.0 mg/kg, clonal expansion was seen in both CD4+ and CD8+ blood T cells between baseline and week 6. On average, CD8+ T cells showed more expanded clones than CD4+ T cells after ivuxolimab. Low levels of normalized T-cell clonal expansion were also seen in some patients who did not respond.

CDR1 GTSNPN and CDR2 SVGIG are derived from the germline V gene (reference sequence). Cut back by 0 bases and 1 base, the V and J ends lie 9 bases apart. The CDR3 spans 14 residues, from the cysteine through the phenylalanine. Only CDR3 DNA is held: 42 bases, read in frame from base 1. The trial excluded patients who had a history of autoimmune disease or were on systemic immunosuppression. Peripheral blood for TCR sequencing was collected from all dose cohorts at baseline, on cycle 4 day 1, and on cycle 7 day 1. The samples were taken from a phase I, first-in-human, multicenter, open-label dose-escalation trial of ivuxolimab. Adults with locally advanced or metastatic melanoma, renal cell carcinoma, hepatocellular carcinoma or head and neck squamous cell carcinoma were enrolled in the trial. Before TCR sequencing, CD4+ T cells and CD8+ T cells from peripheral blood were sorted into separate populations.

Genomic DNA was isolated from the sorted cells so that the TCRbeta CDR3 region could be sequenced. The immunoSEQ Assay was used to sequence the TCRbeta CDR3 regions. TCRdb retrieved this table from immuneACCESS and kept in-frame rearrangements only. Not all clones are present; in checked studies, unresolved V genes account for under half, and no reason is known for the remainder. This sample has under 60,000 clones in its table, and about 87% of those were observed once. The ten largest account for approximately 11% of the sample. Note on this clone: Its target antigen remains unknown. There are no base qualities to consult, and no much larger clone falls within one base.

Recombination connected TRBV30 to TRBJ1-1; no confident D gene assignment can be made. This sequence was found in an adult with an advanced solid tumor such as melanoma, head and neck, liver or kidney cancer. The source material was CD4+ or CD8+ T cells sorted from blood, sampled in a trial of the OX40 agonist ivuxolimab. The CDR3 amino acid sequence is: CAWSVIDPNTEAFF. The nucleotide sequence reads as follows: TGTGCCTGGAGTGTAATTGATCCGAACACTGAAGCTTTCTTT.